This T cell receptor beta chain comes out of a study of CD8 T cells in ankylosing spondylitis. In germline, CDR1 is SQVTM, CDR2 ANQGSEA. CDR3 length: 13 amino acids. Deletions cut 4 bases from V and 4 bases from J, with 13 bases between. Scientists made TCR beta libraries using quantitative 5'-RACE with molecular barcodes. TCRdb recomputed calls from the 5' RACE reads with MiXCR, one row per CDR3 protein. The repertoire holds about 170,000 distinct CDR3 sequences, around 17% seen once, with approximately 8% in the top ten. This clonotype was seen only a few times. Its antigen remains unknown. Study observations and caveats: Within matched ankylosing spondylitis synovial fluid, disease-linked clones were reportedly significantly enriched.

Material: blood, either unsorted or a sorted T cell fraction (not recorded which). The TCR originated in a male donor with ankylosing spondylitis or in good health (not recorded which). The gene calls are TRBV29-1 and TRBJ1-2; the D gene is possibly TRBD1 (6 bases). CDR3 in amino acids: CSVVGQSGYGYTF. The CDR3 coding sequence is TGCAGCGTTGTTGGACAGTCGGGCTATGGCTACACCTTC.